This T cell receptor beta chain stems from a study of Ad26.COV2.S vaccination and SARS-CoV-2 variants. For the study at large: Recipients of Ad26.COV2.S got it intramuscularly, once or twice 56 days apart.

Findings of the study overall: It was vaccine recipients, not placebo recipients, who had the higher spike-specific TCR breadth. Researchers reported similar non-spike TCR breadth in vaccine and placebo recipients.

This clone was seen a single time. Its antigen is not identified. This sample's treatment: 15 to 20 received Ad26.COV2.S at low or high dose, single or two shots; 5 received placebo; per-sample allocation not given. It was on day 63 after the first vaccine or placebo injection that samples were taken. This table comes from immunoSEQ multiplex PCR, and its TCRdb copy is limited to in-frame clones, with some not included. The sample carries 430,000 or so clones, 90% recorded once. The V segment lost 1 base and the J segment 6 bases; nucleotides outside the gene matches: 4. Germline V CDR1 and CDR2: SGHRS, YFSETQ. The CDR3 is 16 residues long.

Sequencing used peripheral blood, obtained in a trial of Ad26.COV2.S vaccine versus placebo. The rearrangement links TRBV5-1 to TRBJ2-1; 13 bases are a match to TRBD2. The TCR originated in a person between 18 and 65 years old who received the Ad26.COV2.S COVID-19 vaccine or a placebo. The CDR3 DNA is TGCGCCAGCAGCTTGATGACTAGCGGGAGGACCAATGAGCAGTTCTTC. The encoded protein is CASSLMTSGRTNEQFF.